These T cell receptor beta chains were read from a single sample in a study of OX40 agonist ivuxolimab in advanced cancers. Here immunoSEQ multiplex PCR was the method, and the copy in TCRdb shows in-frame clones only, minus some. The sample gives approximately 74,000 clones, 90% of which show up once; more than 0.45% is in the top ten. Specimen: CD4+ or CD8+ T cells sorted from blood, collected in a trial of the OX40 agonist ivuxolimab. The receptor set was obtained from an adult with an advanced solid tumor such as melanoma, head and neck, liver or kidney cancer. The CDR3 runs from the conserved cysteine through the conserved F or W. The D gene is left open where the match is weak. Clone size appears in some rows only: once, few, many, or a class for an expanded clone.

J gene | D gene | V gene | clone size | CDR3 protein | CDR3 DNA
TRBJ2-2 | TRBD1 | TRBV7-3 | once | CASSRQGGTGELFF | TGTGCCAGCAGTCGACAGGGTGGCACCGGGGAGCTGTTTTTT
TRBJ2-7 | TRBD1 | TRBV2 | . | CASIPDRGRYEQYF | TGTGCCAGCATACCCGACAGGGGACGGTACGAGCAGTACTTC
TRBJ2-2 | . | TRBV7-9 | . | CASNLGGRTNTGELFF | TGTGCCAGCAACCTGGGAGGTCGCACGAACACCGGGGAGCTGTTTTTT
TRBJ2-7 | TRBD2 | TRBV13 | . | CASSYPRESGRMGEQYF | TGTGCCAGCAGCTACCCTCGTGAGAGCGGGAGAATGGGCGAGCAGTACTTC
TRBJ2-7 | . | TRBV18 | . | CASSPAADYYEQYF | TGTGCCAGCTCACCAGCGGCAGATTACTACGAGCAGTACTTC
TRBJ1-4 | . | TRBV30 | . | CAWTTLEVGEKLFF | TGTGCCTGGACAACGTTGGAAGTAGGTGAAAAACTGTTTTTT
TRBJ2-3 | . | TRBV5-6 | . | CASSPRTDTQYF | TGTGCCAGCAGCCCGCGGACAGATACGCAGTATTTT
TRBJ2-5 | . | TRBV5-1 | . | CASRGDQETQYF | TGCGCCAGCAGGGGGGACCAAGAGACCCAGTACTTC
TRBJ2-7 | . | TRBV6-1 | once | CGQTSYEQYF | TGTGGACAGACCTCCTACGAGCAGTACTTC
TRBJ2-7 | TRBD2 | TRBV7-2 | . | CASSSPRGSLDEQYF | TGTGCCAGCAGCTCCCCTCGCGGGAGTCTAGACGAGCAGTACTTC
TRBJ2-3 | . | TRBV28 | . | CASLGRPDTQYF | TGTGCCAGCTTGGGGAGGCCAGATACGCAGTATTTT
TRBJ1-6 | . | TRBV5-6 | once | CASSQRLNSPLHF | TGTGCCAGCAGCCAAAGGTTGAATTCACCCCTCCACTTT
TRBJ2-5 | TRBD2 | TRBV7-2 | . | CASSWSGRAFSETQYF | TGTGCCAGCAGCTGGAGCGGGAGGGCCTTTTCCGAGACCCAGTACTTC
TRBJ2-7 | TRBD1 | TRBV5-1 | once | CASSLGQGREQYF | TGCGCCAGCAGCTTGGGACAGGGTCGCGAGCAGTACTTC
TRBJ1-1 | . | TRBV11-1 | . | CASTDQGRQNTEAFF | TGTGCCAGCACCGATCAAGGGCGACAGAACACTGAAGCTTTCTTT
TRBJ2-3 | TRBD2 | TRBV7-2 | once | CASSLIRRTSGRSTDTQYF | TGTGCCAGCAGCTTAATTAGGAGGACTAGCGGGAGGTCCACAGATACGCAGTATTTT
TRBJ2-7 | . | TRBV7-8 | . | CASSLRGGRWEEQYF | TGTGCCAGCAGCTTAAGGGGGGGGAGGTGGGAGGAGCAGTACTTC
TRBJ1-5 | . | TRBV11-2 | . | CASSLGGGQPQHF | TGTGCCAGCAGCTTAGGGGGCGGTCAGCCCCAGCATTTT
TRBJ2-5 | TRBD2 | TRBV28 | . | CASSLPDSPGGETQYF | TGTGCCAGCAGTTTACCAGACTCTCCGGGGGGAGAGACCCAGTACTTC
TRBJ2-7 | . | TRBV7-2 | . | CASSPQGALAEQYF | TGTGCCAGCAGCCCTCAAGGGGCCCTGGCCGAGCAGTACTTC
TRBJ2-5 | TRBD1 | TRBV10-1 | . | CLGDRGLKTQYF | TGCTTAGGGGACAGGGGGCTGAAGACCCAGTACTTC
TRBJ1-6 | . | TRBV6-6 | . | CASTKRGESNSPLHF | TGTGCCAGCACCAAACGAGGGGAGTCGAATTCACCCCTCCACTTT
TRBJ2-7 | . | TRBV18 | . | CASSPMTDAYEQYF | TGTGCCAGCTCACCAATGACAGATGCCTACGAGCAGTACTTC
TRBJ1-1 | . | TRBV6-1 | . | CASRSQGDTEAFF | TGTGCCAGCAGGAGTCAGGGTGACACTGAAGCTTTCTTT
TRBJ2-3 | TRBD2 | TRBV2 | . | CASTSGLTDTQYF | TGTGCCAGCACTAGCGGACTCACAGATACGCAGTATTTT
TRBJ1-3 | . | TRBV6-5 | . | CASSFSFGNTIYF | TGTGCCAGCAGCTTTAGTTTTGGAAACACCATATATTTT
TRBJ2-3 | . | TRBV23-1 | . | CASSQRKTDTQYF | TGCGCCAGCAGTCAAAGGAAAACAGATACGCAGTATTTT
TRBJ2-1 | . | TRBV5-4 | few | CASSAVLYNEQFF | TGTGCCAGCAGCGCGGTTCTATACAATGAGCAGTTCTTC
TRBJ1-4 | . | TRBV7-9 | . | CASSLAGLEKLFF | TGTGCCAGCAGCTTAGCGGGGCTTGAAAAACTGTTTTTT